A selection of T cell receptor beta chains follows, all from one sample in a study of blood T cell repertoires in COVID-19. The method was immunoSEQ multiplex PCR; TCRdb's version includes in-frame clones alone and lacks a portion of them. The data contain around 280,000 clones, about 83% of them singletons. Sample: PBMCs or T cells enriched from blood (not recorded which). Receptors were obtained from a woman aged 40 to 55 who had recovered from COVID-19. Each CDR3 is given with its conserved first and last residue. A D gene is named only where the DNA matches it firmly. Part of the rows lack a size; the others show once, few, many or a class for expanded clones.

cdr3_nt cdr3_aa j_call d_call v_call clone_size
TGTGCCTGGAGTGAGCGGAGCAATCAGCCCCAGCATTTT CAWSERSNQPQHF TRBJ1-5 - TRBV30 -
TGTGCCAGCAGTCCCACCGGGCTAGCGGGGGGGGTGTACAATGAGCAGTTCTTC CASSPTGLAGGVYNEQFF TRBJ2-1 TRBD2 TRBV27 -
TGTGCCAGCAGCAAAGGTAGGCAGGGGGCGAGTAGCACCGGGGAGCTGTTTTTT CASSKGRQGASSTGELFF TRBJ2-2 - TRBV21-1 once
TGTGCCAGCAGCTTAGTAAGCGGGAGGGCTGAGACCCAGTACTTC CASSLVSGRAETQYF TRBJ2-5 TRBD2 TRBV7-3 -
TGTGCCAGCAGTATTGTAGGGACAGGTTACAATGAGCAGTTCTTC CASSIVGTGYNEQFF TRBJ2-1 TRBD1 TRBV28 -
TGTGCCAGCAGCAAAACAGGGGGCGCAAGTAGGAGCTACACCTTC CASSKTGGASRSYTF TRBJ1-2 TRBD1 TRBV2 -
TGTGCCAGCAACCGACAGGGAGCCTACGAGCAGTACTTC CASNRQGAYEQYF TRBJ2-7 TRBD1 TRBV9 -
TGTGCCAGCAGTTACGGGTGGAGCGAGTACACAGATACGCAGTATTTT CASSYGWSEYTDTQYF TRBJ2-3 - TRBV6-5 -
TGTGCCAGCACCCCCCAGCAAGGGGTGAACACTGAAGCTTTCTTT CASTPQQGVNTEAFF TRBJ1-1 - TRBV7-6 -
TGTGCCAGCAGCCATCCGGGAGGGGGCACTTCCTACGAGCAGTACTTC CASSHPGGGTSYEQYF TRBJ2-7 - TRBV3-1/TRBV3-2 -
TGTGCCAGCAGCCAAGATACCGGGGGGCCCGGGGAGCTGTTTTTT CASSQDTGGPGELFF TRBJ2-2 - TRBV4-2 -